This entry concerns a single T cell receptor (beta chain). The germline CDR1 and CDR2 sequences are MDHEN and SYDVKM. Trimming shortened V by 5 bases and J by 4 bases, and 17 bases separated the two germline ends. CDR3 size: 15 residues. The entry originates in a study of blood T cell repertoires in COVID-19. About the research overall: The United States, Italy and Spain provided the acute and convalescent COVID-19 samples. PBMCs, B-cell-depleted T cells, or T cells provided the cDNA or gDNA that made up the material.

The authors' processing: Estimation of nucleated cell counts was performed using reference gene primer amplification. Produced via immunoSEQ multiplex PCR; TCRdb's table is partial and in-frame only. V and J calls and clone size are copied from that table; D and trimming were computed from the DNA. The table records more than 200,000 clones, 70% to 90% of them present only once. The V gene is TRBV28, the J gene TRBJ1-2; D possibly corresponds to TRBD1 (6 bases). Sequenced: peripheral blood. This sequence was found in a woman aged 40 to 55 who had recovered from COVID-19. The CDR3: CASSPLGQRSYGYTF. The CDR3, as DNA: TGTGCCAGCAGTCCCTTAGGACAGAGGAGCTATGGCTACACCTTC.